The 18 T cell receptor beta chains reported below all come from one sample, sequenced in a study of blood T cell repertoires in COVID-19. The table came from immunoSEQ multiplex PCR; TCRdb's copy has only in-frame clones and leaves some out. The sample has over 120,000 clones, roughly 90% seen once. The sample was peripheral blood. These receptor sequences come from a man between 60 and 75 years old with active or convalescent COVID-19.

The V and J genes are TRBV11-2 and TRBJ1-1, with D perhaps TRBD1 (6 bases). With 3 bases removed from V and 2 bases from J, the gap between germline ends came to 16 bases. The CDR3 sequence is 16 residues long. Germline CDR1 is SGHAT and CDR2 is FQNNGV. In nucleotides, the CDR3 is TGTGCCAGCAGCTTTCGTCAGGGGCGCGGAAACACTGAAGCTTTCTTT. It encodes CASSFRQGRGNTEAFF.

The genes are TRBV29-1 and TRBJ2-7; no firm D call. The V gene lost 7 bases and the J gene lost 2 bases, with 15 bases spanning the gap. This CDR3 has 13 amino acids. In germline, CDR1 is SQVTM, CDR2 ANQGSEA. As DNA, the CDR3 is TGCAGCGCTAAAAACTTGCCGACCTACGAGCAGTACTTC. It yields the protein CSAKNLPTYEQYF.

The chain joins TRBV7-2 to TRBJ2-5; D possibly corresponds to TRBD1 (6 bases). Trimming removed 2 bases at V and 7 bases at J, with 14 bases between. The CDR3 has 14 amino acids. CDR1 and CDR2 from the germline V gene are SGHTA and FQGNSA. The CDR3 loop is CASSLQGLAGTQYF. Here the CDR3 DNA reads TGTGCCAGCAGCTTACAGGGGCTTGCTGGGACCCAGTACTTC.

The chain joins TRBV7-6 to TRBJ2-1; 8 bases are a match to TRBD2. Germline CDR1 and CDR2: SGHVS and FNYEAQ. The CDR3 has 17 residues. V lost 4 bases to trimming and J lost 5 bases; unmatched junction nucleotides: 13. CDR3 in amino acids: CASSYTPTGLGNNEQFF. For the CDR3, the DNA is TGTGCCAGCAGCTATACGCCCACGGGACTAGGTAACAATGAGCAGTTCTTC.

The rearrangement links TRBV12-3 or TRBV12-4 to TRBJ1-1; the match to TRBD1 covers 7 bases. V lost 5 bases to trimming and J lost 6 bases; unmatched junction nucleotides: 3. The CDR3 has 12 residues. CDR3 nucleotides: TGTGCCAGCAGTCTTCAGGGGGCTGAAGCTTTCTTT. This encodes CASSLQGAEAFF.

The chain uses TRBV24-1 and TRBJ2-3, with D possibly matching TRBD1 (5 bases). Deletions cut 8 bases from V and 2 bases from J, with 10 bases between. CDR1 KGHDR and CDR2 SFDVKD come from the germline V gene. The CDR3 length is 13 residues. The CDR3 is CATTAGNTDTQYF. The CDR3 DNA reads TGTGCCACCACGGCAGGGAACACAGATACGCAGTATTTT.

The chain carries TRBV6-6 and TRBJ1-1; D is possibly TRBD1 (5 bases). The CDR3 is 14 amino acids. Between the trimmed V and J ends, which lost 6 bases and 0 bases, there was a span of 11 bases. Germline CDR1 is MNHNY and CDR2 is SVGAGI (reference sequence). The CDR3 region is CASRAGPMNTEAFF. As DNA, the CDR3 is TGTGCCAGCAGAGCAGGGCCTATGAACACTGAAGCTTTCTTT.

The chain couples TRBV25-1 to TRBJ1-1, with 10 nucleotides matching TRBD1. This CDR3 is 14 amino acids long. From germline, CDR1 is MGHDK and CDR2 SYGVNS. V lost 7 bases and J lost 7; bases outside the gene matches: 9. CDR3 nucleotide sequence: TGTGCCAGCACCCCTGACAGGGGGCGCGTTGAAGCTTTCTTT. This gives the protein CASTPDRGRVEAFF.

The CDR3 sequence is CASSVTSGVGDEQFF. In nucleotides, the CDR3 is TGTGCCAGCAGCGTCACTAGCGGGGTTGGGGATGAGCAGTTCTTC. V usage is TRBV9 and J usage is TRBJ2-1; 10 bases fit TRBD2. The J segment lost 8 bases and the V segment lost 2 bases, leaving 7 bases of the junction unmatched. This CDR3 is 15 amino acids long. Per the germline V gene, CDR1 is SGDLS and CDR2 is YYNGEE.

This clone appeared a few times. The chain is built from TRBV2 and TRBJ1-2; D not certain. V lost 6 bases and J 2 bases, leaving 10 bases between the germline ends. The length of the CDR3 is 13 residues. In germline, CDR1 is SNHLY, CDR2 FYNNEI. The CDR3 reads CASREGENYGYTF. The CDR3 DNA sequence: TGTGCCAGCAGGGAGGGAGAAAACTATGGCTACACCTTC.

The chain is built from TRBV4-1 and TRBJ1-4, with TRBD1 matching 8 bases. Trimming removed 1 base from V and 8 bases from J; junction bases left unmatched: 9. Per the germline V gene, CDR1 is MGHRA and CDR2 is YSYEKL. The CDR3 covers 16 residues. The CDR3 nucleotides read TGCGCCAGCAGCCAAGGGACAGGGAGAGGGTGGGAAAAACTGTTTTTT. It specifies CASSQGTGRGWEKLFF.

This chain uses TRBV7-3 with TRBJ1-6; TRBD1 is a possible D gene (5 bases). The germline V and J ends were trimmed by 5 bases and 6 bases, with 8 bases remaining between them. The CDR3 is 13 amino acids. Germline CDR1 is SGHTA and CDR2 is FQGTGA. The CDR3 DNA sequence: TGTGCCAGCAGCCAGACAGTTAATTCACCCCTCCACTTT. This translates into CASSQTVNSPLHF.

The rearrangement joins TRBV11-2 to TRBJ2-7; D gene ambiguous. V was trimmed by 8 bases and J by 3 bases, leaving 14 bases between them. CDR3 length equals 13 residues. Germline CDR1 SGHAT, CDR2 FQNNGV. CDR3 sequence reads: CASRRSGVYEQYF. The DNA of the CDR3 is TGTGCCAGCCGGCGGTCTGGTGTCTACGAGCAGTACTTC.

The rearrangement joins TRBV7-2 to TRBJ1-2; D possibly corresponds to TRBD1 (6 bases). CDR3 size: 14 residues. Germline CDR1 reads SGHTA; CDR2 reads FQGNSA. Trimming cost V 1 base and J 6 bases, with 12 bases left between them. Here the CDR3 reads CASSLVFRGHGYTF. The CDR3 region has the DNA TGTGCCAGCAGCTTAGTGTTCAGGGGTCATGGCTACACCTTC.

V and J are TRBV5-4 and TRBJ2-6, with D tentatively TRBD1 (6 bases). The CDR3 runs 15 residues. Trimming took off 5 bases at V and 4 bases at J, with 13 bases between the two ends. Germline V gene lookup returns CDR1 SGHNT and CDR2 YYREEE (reference sequence). The CDR3 DNA reads TGTGCCAGCAGTCCCTTTGGGGGCGGGGCCAACGTCCTGACTTTC. Amino acid sequence: CASSPFGGGANVLTF.

The CDR3 spells CASSVRDRVYNEQFF. The CDR3 coding sequence is TGTGCCAGCAGCGTCCGGGACAGGGTCTACAATGAGCAGTTCTTC. The rearrangement links TRBV5-4 to TRBJ2-1; 9 positions agree with TRBD1. The V gene end was trimmed by 4 bases and the J gene end by 3 bases; junction bases not matched to a gene: 5. Germline CDR1 reads SGHNT; CDR2 reads YYREEE (reference sequence). The CDR3 covers 15 residues.

V gene TRBV5-4 combines with J gene TRBJ2-5, with D perhaps matching TRBD2 (5 bases). V lost 4 bases and J lost 3, with 10 bases in between. Germline lookup yields CDR1 SGHNT and CDR2 YYREEE (reference sequence). The CDR3 contains 13 residues. CDR3 nucleotide sequence: TGTGCCAGCAGCCCGAGGGCCGAAGAGACCCAGTACTTC. It is translated as CASSPRAEETQYF.

The chain couples TRBV4-1 to TRBJ2-2; TRBD1 matches 7 bases. Germline values: CDR1 MGHRA, CDR2 YSYEKL. The CDR3 length is 16 residues. Unmatched junction bases numbered 9, after V lost 1 base and J lost 7 bases. DNA of the CDR3: TGCGCCAGCAGCCAAGGTAGCAGGGGGATAGGCGGGGAGCTGTTTTTT. It is translated as CASSQGSRGIGGELFF.